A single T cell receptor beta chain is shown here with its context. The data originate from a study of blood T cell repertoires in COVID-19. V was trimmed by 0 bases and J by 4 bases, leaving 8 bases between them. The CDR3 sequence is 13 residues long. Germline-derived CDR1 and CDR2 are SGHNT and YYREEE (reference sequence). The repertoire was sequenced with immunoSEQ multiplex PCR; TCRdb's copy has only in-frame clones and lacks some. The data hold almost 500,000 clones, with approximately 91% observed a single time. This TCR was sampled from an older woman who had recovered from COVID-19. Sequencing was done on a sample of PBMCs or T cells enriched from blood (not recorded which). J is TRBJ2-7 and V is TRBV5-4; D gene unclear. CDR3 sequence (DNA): TGTGCCAGCAGCTTGGACTCCCTATACGAGCAGTACTTC. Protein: CASSLDSLYEQYF.